Following are 10 T cell receptor beta chains from one sample sequenced in a study of cytomegalovirus exposure and HLA in healthy donors. TCRdb keeps only in-frame clones here, not all; method: immunoSEQ multiplex PCR. The sample shows some 88,000 clones, about 96% of them seen only once. Sequencing was done on a sample of PBMCs. The source is a man between 18 and 35 years old in good health and CMV-seronegative.

This clone was seen just once. The genes are TRBV30 and TRBJ2-1, with 10 bases lining up with TRBD1. With 0 bases clipped from V and 12 bases from J, the junction kept 11 bases outside the gene matches. Germline V lookup: CDR1 GTSNPN, CDR2 SVGIG (reference sequence). The CDR3 runs 15 residues. The DNA of the CDR3 is TGTGCCTGGAGTGTAGGGACAGGGGACGGTGTGGGGCAGTTCTTC. Protein: CAWSVGTGDGVGQFF.

This chain links TRBV18 with TRBJ1-3; maybe TRBD1 (5 bases). From germline, CDR1 is KGHSH and CDR2 LQKENI. Trimming took 4 bases from V and 0 from J, leaving 13 bases between them. This CDR3 contains 16 residues. CDR3 sequence reads: CASSRSSGISGNTIYF. The CDR3 coding sequence is TGTGCCAGCTCACGCTCTTCAGGGATCTCTGGAAACACCATATATTTT.

This clone occurred once. This chain uses TRBV9 with TRBJ2-1; D is ambiguous. The CDR3 loop spans 15 amino acids. Germline V gene sequence: CDR1 SGDLS, CDR2 YYNGEE. V gave up 0 bases and J gave up 2 bases, with 9 bases separating them. For the CDR3, the DNA is TGTGCCAGCAGCGTAGGAGCGAGGACCTACAATGAGCAGTTCTTC. The encoded protein is CASSVGARTYNEQFF. The entire variable domain, with the rest obtained from reference TRBV9 and TRBJ2-1, is as follows: DSGVTQTPKHLITATGQRVTLRCSPRSGDLSVYWYQQSLDQGLQFLIQYYNGEERAKGNILERFSAQQFPDLHSELNLSSLELGDSALYFCASSVGARTYNEQFFGPGTRLTVL.

This clone has more than one count but fewer than ten. The chain couples TRBV18 to TRBJ1-4; 7 nucleotides align to TRBD1. With 3 bases clipped from V and 4 bases from J, the junction kept 5 bases outside the gene matches. The CDR3 is 15 residues long. The germline gives CDR1 KGHSH, CDR2 LQKENI. The CDR3, as DNA: TGTGCCAGCTCACCCGGGACAGAGATTAATGAAAAACTGTTTTTT. Translation gives CASSPGTEINEKLFF.

The rearrangement links TRBV25-1 to TRBJ1-2, with 7 bases aligning to TRBD1. Per the germline V gene, CDR1 is MGHDK and CDR2 is SYGVNS. V shed 1 base and J 6 bases; nucleotides not matched to a gene: 11. This CDR3 is 16 amino acids long. This CDR3 reads CASSEWDSLGFDGYTF. Written as DNA, the CDR3 is TGTGCCAGCAGTGAATGGGACAGCCTGGGGTTCGATGGCTACACCTTC.

The chain joins TRBV5-1 to TRBJ2-1, with D possibly TRBD2 on 5 matching bases. The V end lost 4 bases, the J end lost 4 bases, and 15 bases lay between the germline ends. Germline V gene lookup returns CDR1 SGHRS and CDR2 YFSETQ. The CDR3 totals 15 residues. Here the CDR3 DNA reads TGCGCCAGCAGCCCATATGGAAGCGGATACAATGAGCAGTTCTTC. This codes for CASSPYGSGYNEQFF.

The genes are TRBV7-2 and TRBJ2-5; TRBD2 agrees at 16 bases. CDR1 SGHTA and CDR2 FQGNSA come from the germline V gene. The J segment lost 6 bases and the V segment lost 3 bases, leaving 7 bases of the junction unmatched. This CDR3 is built from 17 residues. The CDR3 coding sequence is TGTGCCAGCAGCTTTCCGGGACTAGCGGGAGGGAAGAAGACCCAGTACTTC. Its protein product is CASSFPGLAGGKKTQYF.

V usage is TRBV5-1 and J usage is TRBJ2-2, with TRBD2 matching over 11 bases. Germline trimming cut 5 bases from V and 3 bases from J; bases unmatched to any gene: 9. Germline CDR1 is SGHRS and CDR2 is YFSETQ. The CDR3 length is 17 residues. The CDR3 DNA follows: TGCGCCAGCAGTCATAGCGGGAGGGCTAGTGACACCGGGGAGCTGTTTTTT. The encoded protein is CASSHSGRASDTGELFF.

Points on this clone: The DNA is omitted, as the CDR3 cannot be located on it reliably, and the CDR3 follows TCRdb's listing. This chain links TRBV21-1 with TRBJ2-7; TRBD2 is the table's D call and was not checked against the DNA. TRBV21-1 is a recognized pseudogene. From its first to its last residue, the CDR3 has 16 amino acids. CDR3 loop: CASSKVGRGATHEQYV.

This sequence joins TRBV30 and TRBJ2-7; no definite D call. The CDR3 spans 13 residues. Germline CDR1 GTSNPN, CDR2 SVGIG (reference sequence). V shed 6 bases and J shed 0 bases, with 12 bases lying between them. The CDR3 loop reads CACTDYSSYEQYV. Here the CDR3 DNA reads TGTGCCTGCACGGATTATAGCTCCTACGAGCAGTACGTC.